The rows below give T cell receptor beta chains drawn from one sample of a study of blood T cell repertoires in COVID-19. Only in-frame clones appear in the TCRdb table, and some are missing; sequencing was by immunoSEQ multiplex PCR. Here the sample spans 150,000 to 200,000 clones, 65% to 85% being singletons. The material sequenced was PBMCs or T cells enriched from blood (not recorded which). The receptor set was obtained from an older woman who had recovered from COVID-19. The CDR3 runs from the conserved cysteine through the conserved F or W. The D gene is left open where the match is weak. The size of a clone is reported for some rows only, either as once, few or many, or as a class for expanded clones.

d_call j_call v_call clone_size cdr3_nt cdr3_aa
TRBD1 TRBJ1-5 TRBV18 . TGTGCCAGCTCACTTACAGGGGGGACAAGCAATCAGCCCCAGCATTTT CASSLTGGTSNQPQHF
. TRBJ1-1 TRBV10-3 . TGTGCCATCAGTGAGTTCTCGAACACTGAAGCTTTCTTT CAISEFSNTEAFF
. TRBJ2-6 TRBV27 . TGTGCCAGCAGTCCCCGGGGTACAGGGGCCAACGTCCTGACTTTC CASSPRGTGANVLTF
. TRBJ1-5 TRBV3-1/TRBV3-2 . TGTGCCAGCAGCCAATTCACTGATCAGCCCCAGCATTTT CASSQFTDQPQHF
. TRBJ2-5 TRBV5-1 . TGCGCCAGCAGCTTGAGTGGTCCAGGACAAGAGACCCAGTACTTC CASSLSGPGQETQYF
. TRBJ2-2 TRBV5-1 . TGCGCCAGCAGCTTGGCGGGGGGCTTGATGTATACCGGGGAGCTGTTTTTT CASSLAGGLMYTGELFF
. TRBJ2-7 TRBV7-8 . TGTGCCAGCAGCTTCACACCTGACAGCTCCTACGAGCAGTACTTC CASSFTPDSSYEQYF
TRBD1 TRBJ1-2 TRBV19 . TGTGCCAGTAGTACTTCCGCAGGGGGATATGGCTACACCTTC CASSTSAGGYGYTF
. TRBJ1-6 TRBV3-1/TRBV3-2 . TGTGCCAGCAGCCAAGGCTACCTGGATTCACCCCTCCACTTT CASSQGYLDSPLHF
. TRBJ1-2 TRBV28 . TGTGCCAGCAGTTCAGCCAGGGTCCCTGGCTACACCTTC CASSSARVPGYTF
. TRBJ2-7 TRBV20-1 . TGCAGTGCTAGTCTGGGCTTACCCTACGAGCAGTACTTC CSASLGLPYEQYF
TRBD2 TRBJ2-3 TRBV4-2 . TGTGCCAGCAGCCAAGACGGGGCGGGAGAGGTCACAGATACGCAGTATTTT CASSQDGAGEVTDTQYF
TRBD1 TRBJ2-6 TRBV11-1 . TGTGCCAGCAGCGATCAGGGGGCTGGGGCCAACGTCCTGACTTTC CASSDQGAGANVLTF
. TRBJ1-4 TRBV7-9 . TGTGCCAGCAGCTTAAACCAGGGTAATGAAAAACTGTTTTTT CASSLNQGNEKLFF
. TRBJ2-3 TRBV18 . TGTGCCAGCTCACGTTTCCAGACAGGAAGGGGCACAGATACGCAGTATTTT CASSRFQTGRGTDTQYF
. TRBJ1-5 TRBV6-5 few TGTGCCAGCAGTTCGGACACAGGGTACAATCAGCCCCAGCATTTT CASSSDTGYNQPQHF
TRBD1 TRBJ1-1 TRBV3-1/TRBV3-2 . TGTGCCAGCAGCCGAGCGACAGGGACGAACACTGAAGCTTTCTTT CASSRATGTNTEAFF
. TRBJ2-7 TRBV5-1 . TGCGCCAGCAGTAGGGGTAACGAGCAGTACTTC CASSRGNEQYF
TRBD1 TRBJ1-2 TRBV5-1 . TGCGCCAGCAGCCCCGGGACAGGTTCCTATGGCTACACCTTC CASSPGTGSYGYTF
. TRBJ1-2 TRBV6-5 once TGTGCCAGCAGTTACGAAGGTGGTCCAGGGGCCTATGGCTACACCTTC CASSYEGGPGAYGYTF
TRBD2 TRBJ2-7 TRBV7-2 few TGTGCCAGCAGCTTAGTGGGGGGACTAGCCTCCTACGAGCAGTACTTC CASSLVGGLASYEQYF
TRBD1 TRBJ1-6 TRBV30 . TGTGCCTCAGACAGGGATAATTCACCCCTCCACTTT CASDRDNSPLHF
. TRBJ1-3 TRBV4-2 . TGTGCCAGCAGCCAAGCTGCCAGGGGTGGAAACACCATATATTTT CASSQAARGGNTIYF
. TRBJ2-3 TRBV12-3/TRBV12-4 . TGTGCCAGCAGTTTTACCTATTATACGCAGTATTTT CASSFTYYTQYF
. TRBJ2-5 TRBV28 . TGTGCCAGCAGAGGCTGGACAGACCAAGAGACCCAGTACTTC CASRGWTDQETQYF
. TRBJ2-5 TRBV9 . TGTGCCAGCAGCCCCCGGCTGAATACGGGGGAGACCCAGTACTTC CASSPRLNTGETQYF
TRBD1 TRBJ1-1 TRBV25-1 . TGTGCCAGCAGTCACACAGGGGGCATATACGAAGCTTTCTTT CASSHTGGIYEAFF
TRBD2 TRBJ2-5 TRBV7-2 few TGTGCCAGCAGCTTAGCGGGTTCTAGCGGGAGCCAAGAGACCCAGTACTTC CASSLAGSSGSQETQYF
TRBD2 TRBJ2-3 TRBV7-2 . TGTGCCAGCAGCAGTGCGGGAGGGTGGGATACGCAGTATTTT CASSSAGGWDTQYF
. TRBJ1-2 TRBV28 once TGTGCCAGCAGGGTGAACAGGATCTATGGCTACACCTTC CASRVNRIYGYTF
. TRBJ1-6 TRBV28 . TGTGCCAGCACCCCACGGCAGGGGTCGTCCTATAATTCACCCCTCCACTTT CASTPRQGSSYNSPLHF
. TRBJ2-1 TRBV2 . TGTGCCAGCAGGAGGGACATTAGCTCCTACAATGAGCAGTTCTTC CASRRDISSYNEQFF
. TRBJ1-2 TRBV28 . TGTGCCAGCAGTTCCTGGCGGCGGGGGCAGGGCTACACCTTC CASSSWRRGQGYTF
TRBD1 TRBJ2-7 TRBV7-2 . TGTGCCAGCAGCTTAGTAGTGGGACAGGGCGAGCAGTACTTC CASSLVVGQGEQYF
TRBD1 TRBJ2-7 TRBV4-1 . TGCGCCAGCAGCCAAGATCGGGACAGGGGGTTTGAAACCTTC CASSQDRDRGFETF
. TRBJ2-3 TRBV13 . TGTGCCAGCAGCTTGCCTCCCGGGACTACAGATACGCAGTATTTT CASSLPPGTTDTQYF
. TRBJ2-1 TRBV2 . TGTGCCAGCAGTGAGATGTACATAAGCTCCTACAATGAGCAGTTCTTC CASSEMYISSYNEQFF
TRBD1 TRBJ1-5 TRBV28 . TGTGCCAGCGGACAGGGGATAAGTCAGCCCCAGCATTTT CASGQGISQPQHF
TRBD1 TRBJ1-1 TRBV28 . TGTGCCAGCAGCCCAGGGGGAAGGAACACTGAAGCTTTCTTT CASSPGGRNTEAFF
. TRBJ2-3 TRBV11-3 . TGTGCCAGCAGCCAGGCCTATTGGTCAGATACGCAGTATTTT CASSQAYWSDTQYF
TRBD1 TRBJ2-7 TRBV5-1 . TGCGCCAGCAGCTCCCAATTAGGACAGGGTGTGGACGAGCAGTACTTC CASSSQLGQGVDEQYF
TRBD1 TRBJ1-2 TRBV28 few TGTGCCAGCAGTTTTGGAGGGGGCGATGGCTACACCTTC CASSFGGGDGYTF